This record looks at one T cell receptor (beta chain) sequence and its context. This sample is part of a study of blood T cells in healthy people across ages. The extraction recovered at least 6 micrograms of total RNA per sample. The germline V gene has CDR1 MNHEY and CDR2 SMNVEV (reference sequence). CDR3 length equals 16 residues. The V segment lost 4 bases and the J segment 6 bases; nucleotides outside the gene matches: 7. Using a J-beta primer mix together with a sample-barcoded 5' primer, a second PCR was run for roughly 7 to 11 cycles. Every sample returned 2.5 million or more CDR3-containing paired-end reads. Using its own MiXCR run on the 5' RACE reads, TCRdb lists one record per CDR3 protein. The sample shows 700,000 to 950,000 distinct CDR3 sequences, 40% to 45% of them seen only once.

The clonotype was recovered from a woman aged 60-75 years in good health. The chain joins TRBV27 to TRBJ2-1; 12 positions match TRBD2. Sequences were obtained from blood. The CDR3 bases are TGTGCCAGCAGTTCCCCGGGACTAGCGGGCTTCAATGAGCAGTTCTTC. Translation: CASSSPGLAGFNEQFF.